The 11 T cell receptor beta chains below all came from one sample that was sequenced in a study of cytomegalovirus exposure and HLA in healthy donors. Amplification used 60 Vbeta primers and 13 Jbeta primers. This table comes from immunoSEQ multiplex PCR, and its TCRdb copy is limited to in-frame clones, with some not included. Among about 84,000 clones, about three quarters were seen once, and the ten largest hold nearly 2.5%. The sequenced sample was PBMCs. These receptors all come from a male donor in good health and CMV-seropositive.

This sequence joins TRBV6-5 and TRBJ2-7; possible D gene TRBD2, 5 bases. The CDR3 runs 14 residues. Germline values: CDR1 MNHEY, CDR2 SVGAGI. V was trimmed by 4 bases and J by 6 bases, leaving 16 bases between them. The CDR3 sequence is CASSSRLLRSEQYF. CDR3 DNA sequence: TGTGCCAGCAGTTCAAGACTATTAAGAAGCGAGCAGTACTTC.

CDR3 sequence (DNA): TGTGCCAGCAGTCTTACAGGGAATCAGCCCCAGCATTTT. This gives the protein CASSLTGNQPQHF. This chain uses TRBV28 with TRBJ1-5; D is perhaps TRBD1 (6 bases). This CDR3 contains 13 residues. Germline V gene sequence: CDR1 MDHEN, CDR2 SYDVKM. V lost 5 bases to trimming and J lost 4 bases, with 9 bases between them. Complete variable domain (other parts from reference TRBV28 and TRBJ1-5): DVKVTQSSRYLVKRTGEKVFLECVQDMDHENMFWYRQDPGLGLRLIYFSYDVKMKEKGDIPEGYSVSREKKERFSLILESASTNQTSMYLCASSLTGNQPQHFGDGTRLSIL.

J is TRBJ1-2 and V is TRBV2; D ambiguous. The germline V gene encodes CDR1 SNHLY and CDR2 FYNNEI. Deletions cut 7 bases from V and 0 bases from J, with 9 bases between. This CDR3 is built from 13 residues. CDR3 bases: TGTGCCAGCATGTGGGCAGCTAACTATGGCTACACCTTC. This gives the protein CASMWAANYGYTF.

The chain has TRBV28 and TRBJ1-1; 8 positions match TRBD1. Germline CDR1 is MDHEN and CDR2 is SYDVKM. CDR3 length: 17 amino acids. V lost 5 bases, J lost 1 base, and 12 bases stayed unmatched. CDR3 sequence reads: CASSPQGARLRNTEAFF. CDR3 nucleotide sequence: TGTGCCAGCAGTCCGCAGGGGGCCCGGTTGAGGAACACTGAAGCTTTCTTT. Full variable domain (rest looked up from reference TRBV28 and TRBJ1-1): DVKVTQSSRYLVKRTGEKVFLECVQDMDHENMFWYRQDPGLGLRLIYFSYDVKMKEKGDIPEGYSVSREKKERFSLILESASTNQTSMYLCASSPQGARLRNTEAFFGQGTRLTVV.

Comment on this clone: Other DNA sequences in the sample encode the same CDR3. The chain joins TRBV18 to TRBJ1-5; D is undetermined. The germline V gene encodes CDR1 KGHSH and CDR2 LQKENI. V was pared by 2 bases and J by 1 base, with 6 bases between. The CDR3 contains 14 residues. CDR3 DNA sequence: TGTGCCAGCTCACCAACATCAAGCAATCAGCCCCAGCATTTT. Its translation: CASSPTSSNQPQHF.

CDR3 in amino acids: CASSEALNTEAFF. The CDR3 nucleotides are TGTGCCAGCAGTGAAGCGCTAAACACTGAAGCTTTCTTT. The V gene is TRBV6-1, the J gene TRBJ1-1; D gene ambiguous. The germline CDR1 and CDR2 sequences are MNHNS and SASEGT. V was cut by 0 bases and J by 2 bases, with 4 bases left in between. The CDR3 covers 13 residues.

V is TRBV28 and J is TRBJ2-7; 11 nucleotides match TRBD2. This CDR3 has 15 amino acids. J lost 6 bases, V lost 5 bases, and 9 bases had no gene match. CDR1 and CDR2 from the germline V gene are MDHEN and SYDVKM. The CDR3 DNA sequence: TGTGCCAGCAGTCCACCACTAGCGGGAGTTGGCGAGCAGTACTTC. It specifies CASSPPLAGVGEQYF.

The chain has TRBV6-1 and TRBJ2-4; D remains unclear. Germline V gene data show CDR1 as MNHNS and CDR2 as SASEGT. CDR3 size: 15 residues. V was pared by 5 bases and J by 0 bases, with 11 bases between. Written as DNA, the CDR3 is TGTGCCAGCAGTCCCCGAGAGGTAGCCAAAAACATTCAGTACTTC. Protein sequence: CASSPREVAKNIQYF.

V gene TRBV27 combines with J gene TRBJ2-7, with 7 bases aligning to TRBD1. Germline V gene sequence: CDR1 MNHEY, CDR2 SMNVEV (reference sequence). The CDR3 length is 15 residues. Trimming at V came to 5 bases and at J to 5 bases, leaving 12 bases not matched to a gene. In nucleotides, the CDR3 is TGTGCCAGCAGTCCTGACAGGGTGGAACAGAACGAGCAGTACTTC. It translates to CASSPDRVEQNEQYF.

The gene calls are TRBV7-9 and TRBJ2-1; 9 bases fit TRBD2. Germline lookup yields CDR1 SEHNR and CDR2 FQNEAQ (reference sequence). V shed 2 bases and J 6 bases; nucleotides not matched to a gene: 11. The CDR3 has 17 residues. CDR3 residues: CASSLLQLGLAVNEQFF. In nucleotides, the CDR3 is TGTGCCAGCAGCTTACTTCAACTGGGACTAGCAGTCAATGAGCAGTTCTTC. The whole variable domain, filled in from reference TRBV7-9 and TRBJ2-1, reads DTGVSQNPRHKITKRGQNVTFRCDPISEHNRLYWYRQTLGQGPEFLTYFQNEAQLEKSRLLSDRFSAERPKGSFSTLEIQRTEQGDSAMYLCASSLLQLGLAVNEQFFGPGTRLTVL.

Regarding this clone: The sample holds other DNA sequences that translate to the same CDR3. V is TRBV9 and J is TRBJ2-2; 8 bases fit TRBD2. From germline, CDR1 is SGDLS and CDR2 YYNGEE. V lost 0 bases, J lost 1 base, and 2 bases stayed unmatched. This CDR3 comprises 16 residues. CDR3 residues: CASSVGLAGNTGELFF. CDR3 nucleotides: TGTGCCAGCAGCGTAGGTCTAGCGGGGAACACCGGGGAGCTGTTTTTT. Drawing the rest from reference TRBV9 and TRBJ2-2, the complete variable domain is DSGVTQTPKHLITATGQRVTLRCSPRSGDLSVYWYQQSLDQGLQFLIQYYNGEERAKGNILERFSAQQFPDLHSELNLSSLELGDSALYFCASSVGLAGNTGELFFGEGSRLTVL.